These 17 T cell receptor beta chains were all obtained from the same sample, sequenced in a study of T cells in Graves' hyperthyroidism and ophthalmopathy. It was RNA transcripts that yielded the amplified TCR beta CDR3 regions. The primer set for the first-round RT-PCR of the TCR CDR3 was HTBI. MiXCR, run by TCRdb on the multiplex PCR reads, gives a single entry per CDR3 protein. The table records 250,000 to 300,000 distinct CDR3 sequences, around 13% of them present only once. The sequencing sample was made of blood. Receptors originate from a woman aged 40 to 55 with Graves' hyperthyroidism.

This clonotype has a count of ten or more. The CDR3 sequence is CASSWDPANYGYTF. The CDR3 coding sequence is TGTGCCAGCAGTTGGGACCCAGCTAACTATGGCTACACCTTC. The chain is built from TRBV6-1 and TRBJ1-2, with a tentative D call TRBD1 (5 bases). This CDR3 contains 14 residues. Trimming stripped 5 bases from V and 0 bases from J, with 10 bases between. Germline values: CDR1 MNHNS, CDR2 SASEGT.

This clonotype was seen a few times. This rearrangement joins TRBV7-8 to TRBJ1-2; maybe TRBD1 (6 bases). The V gene's germline CDR1 is SGHVS and CDR2 FQNEAQ. The CDR3 extends over 14 amino acids. The V end lost 6 bases, the J end lost 4 bases, and 15 bases lay between the germline ends. This CDR3 is CASRNYRVGYGYTF. The DNA for the CDR3 is TGTGCCAGCAGAAACTACAGGGTCGGCTATGGCTACACCTTC.

This clonotype was recorded many times. The CDR3: CSVAWALYQPQHF. The CDR3 nucleotides read TGCAGCGTTGCGTGGGCATTATATCAGCCCCAGCATTTT. V gene TRBV29-1 combines with J gene TRBJ1-5; D gene uncertain. V shed 4 bases and J shed 5 bases, with 12 bases lying between them. The CDR3 is 13 amino acids. Germline V gives CDR1 SQVTM, CDR2 ANQGSEA.

On this clonotype itself: Given a much more abundant clone one base away, this may be a read error. The chain couples TRBV7-9 to TRBJ2-1; D gene ambiguous. The length of the CDR3 is 12 residues. The germline V gene encodes CDR1 SEHNR and CDR2 FQNEAQ (reference sequence). CDR3 coding DNA: TGTGCCAGCAGCTTCGTCGACAATGAGCAGTCCTTC. It encodes CASSFVDNEQSF.

This clonotype has at least ten counts. The rearrangement joins TRBV7-9 to TRBJ2-1; 13 bases are a match to TRBD2. The CDR3 consists of 15 residues. V shed 5 bases and J 9 bases; nucleotides not matched to a gene: 7. Germline V gene sequence: CDR1 SEHNR, CDR2 FQNEAQ (reference sequence). The DNA for the CDR3 is TGTGCCAGCAGCATCGGACTAGCGGGAGAAACTGAGCAGTTCTTC. Its translation: CASSIGLAGETEQFF.

This clonotype has only a few counts. CDR3 residues: CASGRGSGNTIYF. The DNA for the CDR3 is TGTGCCAGCGGAAGGGGTTCAGGAAACACCATATATTTT. J is TRBJ1-3 and V is TRBV11-2, with D possibly matching TRBD1 (5 bases). Germline V gene lookup returns CDR1 SGHAT and CDR2 FQNNGV. Deletions cut 8 bases from V and 4 bases from J, with 12 bases between. CDR3 size: 13 residues. Filled out from reference TRBV11-2 and TRBJ1-3, the complete variable domain reads EAGVAQSPRYKIIEKRQSVAFWCNPISGHATLYWYQQILGQGPKLLIQFQNNGVVDDSQLPKDRFSAERLKGVDSTLKIQPAKLEDSAVYLCASGRGSGNTIYFGEGSWLTVV.

This clonotype was observed many times. This rearrangement joins TRBV28 to TRBJ1-2, with D tentatively TRBD1 (5 bases). The CDR3 covers 14 residues. V gave up 6 bases and J gave up 3 bases, with 14 bases separating them. The germline V gene encodes CDR1 MDHEN and CDR2 SYDVKM. The CDR3, as DNA: TGTGCCAGCAGGACCGGGGCGACCCACTATGGCTACACCTTC. The encoded protein is CASRTGATHYGYTF.

This clonotype has a count of ten or more. The rearrangement links TRBV5-1 to TRBJ1-1; no clear D. The V end was cut by 0 bases, the J end by 0 bases, with 9 bases between. CDR1 and CDR2 from the germline V gene are SGHRS and YFSETQ. The CDR3 length is 15 residues. The DNA for the CDR3 is TGCGCCAGCAGCTTGGCGGGCGGGGTGAACACTGAAGCTTTCTTT. This encodes CASSLAGGVNTEAFF.

V gene TRBV5-1 combines with J gene TRBJ2-7; no clear D gene. Trimming removed 4 bases at V and 7 bases at J, with 6 bases between. The CDR3 is made up of 10 amino acids. Germline V CDR1 and CDR2: SGHRS, YFSETQ. The CDR3 is CASSVPEQYF. For the CDR3, the DNA is TGCGCCAGCAGCGTCCCTGAGCAGTACTTC. Based on the CDR3 plus reference TRBV5-1 and TRBJ2-7, the full variable domain is KAGVTQTPRYLIKTRGQQVTLSCSPISGHRSVSWYQQTPGQGLQFLFEYFSETQRNKGNFPGRFSGRQFSNSRSEMNVSTLELGDSALYLCASSVPEQYFGPGTRLTVT.

In its sample, this clonotype was seen a few times. A much larger clonotype is one base distant, so this may be a read error. V usage is TRBV19 and J usage is TRBJ1-1, with D possibly matching TRBD1 (6 bases). V shed 7 bases and J shed 2 bases, with 14 bases lying between them. Germline CDR1 and CDR2: LNHDA and SQIVND (reference sequence). This CDR3 is 14 amino acids long. The CDR3 DNA follows: TGTGCCAGTATCATCGGGGGCGTCAACACTGAAGCTTTCTTT. Protein: CASIIGGVNTEAFF.

CDR3 sequence (DNA): TGTGCCAGCAGCGTAGGGGGTGGGGGGGGGGCAGATACGCAGTATTTT. Protein: CASSVGGGGGADTQYF. The rearrangement uses TRBV2 and TRBJ2-3, with a possible D match to TRBD2 (7 bases). The V end lost 6 bases, the J end lost 4 bases, and 20 bases lay between the germline ends. The CDR3 is made up of 16 amino acids. Germline assignment: CDR1 SNHLY and CDR2 FYNNEI.

This clonotype was counted only a few times. The rearrangement links TRBV7-8 to TRBJ2-5, with TRBD2 identical over 8 bases. This CDR3 contains 15 residues. The germline V gene encodes CDR1 SGHVS and CDR2 FQNEAQ. J lost 4 bases, V lost 6 bases, and 10 bases had no gene match. In DNA, the CDR3 is TGTGCCAGCAGTCCCCCCGGGGGGGGCCGAGAGACCCAGTACTTC. It encodes CASSPPGGGRETQYF.

Only a few counts were recorded for this clonotype. The rearrangement joins TRBV7-9 to TRBJ2-1; 7 nucleotides align to TRBD2. Germline CDR1 reads SEHNR; CDR2 reads FQNEAQ (reference sequence). The trim removed 2 bases at V and 12 bases at J, leaving 13 bases unmatched. This CDR3 spans 15 amino acids. For the CDR3, the DNA is TGTGCCAGCAGCTTATCGTCTAGCGGAGCCTCAAGGCAGTTCTTC. It is translated as CASSLSSSGASRQFF.

The rearrangement uses TRBV20-1 and TRBJ2-5, with D unclear. Deletions cut 3 bases from V and 5 bases from J, with 16 bases between. The V gene's germline CDR1 is DFQATT and CDR2 SNEGSKA (reference sequence). The CDR3 loop spans 14 amino acids. CDR3 amino acids: CSASNKRVYETQYF. The CDR3 DNA sequence: TGCAGTGCTAGCAACAAACGAGTCTACGAGACCCAGTACTTC.

This clonotype occurred many times. V usage is TRBV6-5 and J usage is TRBJ1-5; tentatively, D is TRBD1 (5 bases). CDR3 length equals 16 residues. V was trimmed by 0 bases and J by 2 bases, leaving 11 bases between them. The germline V gene has CDR1 MNHEY and CDR2 SVGAGI. Here the CDR3 DNA reads TGTGCCAGCAGTTACTCTGGGGCGGGCGGCAATCAGCCCCAGCATTTT. This encodes CASSYSGAGGNQPQHF.

This clonotype was detected many times. V is TRBV3-1 and J is TRBJ2-1; D unresolved. The CDR3 is 15 residues long. Germline V gene data show CDR1 as LGHDT and CDR2 as YNNKEL (reference sequence). V was shortened by 0 bases and J by 0 bases, with 6 bases between the two germline ends. This chain's CDR3 is CASSQDTSSYNEQFF. CDR3 coding DNA: TGTGCCAGCAGCCAAGATACGAGCTCCTACAATGAGCAGTTCTTC.

Notes on this clonotype: Possible read error: a much larger clone is one base away. This sequence joins TRBV19 and TRBJ1-1; 9 bases are shared with TRBD1. Germline V lookup: CDR1 LNHDA, CDR2 SQIVND (reference sequence). The trim removed 10 bases at V and 3 bases at J, leaving 9 bases unmatched. The CDR3 contains 14 residues. The CDR3 reads CATGQGRSDTEAFF. The CDR3 region has the DNA TGTGCCACTGGACAGGGGCGCTCAGACACTGAAGCTTTCTTT.